The clone carrying this TCR beta chain has only one observation. Its specificity is unknown. The data were produced by immunoSEQ multiplex PCR, yet TCRdb's version contains in-frame clones alone and is incomplete. This sample yields roughly 92,000 clones, of which 84% are seen a single time; roughly 5.4% belongs to the top ten. The data stem from a study of OX40 agonist ivuxolimab in advanced cancers. On the study more broadly: At doses from 0.01 to 10 mg/kg, patients were given intravenous ivuxolimab every 2 weeks. Patients achieving partial responses numbered three: one hepatocellular carcinoma case and two cutaneous melanoma cases. General study results and limits: Determination of antigen specificity was not performed for the expanded peripheral T cells.

At baseline, cycle 4 day 1, and cycle 7 day 1, blood was sampled. CDR1 and CDR2 (germline): MNHNS, SASEGT. The CDR3 has 14 residues. V was trimmed by 10 bases and J by 5 bases, leaving 21 bases between them. This clonotype was obtained from an adult with an advanced solid tumor such as melanoma, head and neck, liver or kidney cancer. The sequencing used CD4+ or CD8+ T cells sorted from blood, collected in a trial of the OX40 agonist ivuxolimab. This chain links TRBV6-1 with TRBJ2-7; no definite D call. This CDR3 is CATNRAQEVHEQYF. As DNA, the CDR3 is TGTGCCACTAACCGGGCCCAGGAAGTCCACGAGCAGTACTTC.